The T cell receptor (beta chain) described here comes from a study of blood T cell repertoires in COVID-19. As for the study in general: PBMCs, B-cell-depleted T cells, or T cells provided the cDNA or gDNA that made up the material.

As handled by the study authors: Amplification with reference gene primers provided the estimates of nucleated cell counts. Data came from immunoSEQ multiplex PCR; TCRdb stores just in-frame clones and leaves some out. That table furnishes V, J and clone size, whereas the DNA furnished D and trimming. The data contain over 300,000 clones, 70% to 90% of them seen just once; the ten biggest clones take up approximately 9.8%. V was clipped by 4 bases and J by 4 bases; unmatched bases: 8. The CDR3 loop spans 14 amino acids. Per germline, CDR1 GTSNPN and CDR2 SVGIG (reference sequence). This clone has only one observation. This study enrolled people aged roughly 18 to 89 from about 26 US geographic areas. Cohort assignment relied on participant-reported clinical history.

The receptor comes from a middle-aged woman who had recovered from COVID-19. Sequencing was done on a sample of PBMCs or T cells enriched from blood (not recorded which). This sequence joins TRBV30 and TRBJ2-5; 8 bases agree with TRBD1. The chain's CDR3 is CAWKTGQGPETQYF. CDR3 DNA: TGTGCCTGGAAAACTGGACAGGGCCCAGAGACCCAGTACTTC. The entire variable domain, with the rest obtained from reference TRBV30 and TRBJ2-5, is as follows: SQTIHQWPATLVQPVGSPLSLECTVEGTSNPNLYWYRQAAGRGLQLLFYSVGIGQISSEVPQNLSASRPQDRQFILSSKKLLLSDSGFYLCAWKTGQGPETQYFGPGTRLLVL.